These 14 T cell receptor beta chains came from one sample sequenced in a study of molecular identifiers for immune sequencing clone quantification (dated by TCRdb to the late 2010s). The receptor library was made with PCR. The sample was run on a NextSeq 500. TCRdb trimmed the raw reads at Q25, called clones with MiXCR and kept productive beta chains. Here each entry gathers all rows of one CDR3 protein and keeps the most common genes and DNA. The sample table shows tens of thousands of distinct CDR3 sequences, and 24% are seen once. The ten most abundant clones make up about 0.93% of the sample. Source material: naive CD8+ T cells from blood, with Jurkat cell RNA spiked in. The cell subset or site label on this specimen signifies: FACS-sorted CD8+CD4-CCR7+CD45RA+ naive T cells. The source is a human donor in good health. Some libraries in this study had Jurkat cell RNA spiked in.

This clonotype was counted ten times or more. The rearrangement uses TRBV12-3 or TRBV12-4 and TRBJ2-3; TRBD2 is a possible D gene (5 bases). The CDR3 sequence is 17 residues long. V lost 1 base and J lost 5, with 19 bases in between. DNA of the CDR3: TGTGCCAGCAGTTTAGGTTCCCGACTCGGCGAGGGAGATACGCAGTATTTT. Translation: CASSLGSRLGEGDTQYF.

This clonotype has at least ten counts. The V gene is TRBV29-1, the J gene TRBJ2-2; D ambiguous. Per germline, CDR1 SQVTM and CDR2 ANQGSEA. CDR3 length: 12 amino acids. The germline V and J ends were trimmed by 3 bases and 1 base, with 3 bases remaining between them. CDR3: CSVDKNTGELFF. CDR3 nucleotide sequence: TGCAGCGTTGATAAGAACACCGGGGAGCTGTTTTTT.

With regard to this clonotype: This may stem from a read error, because a much larger clone lies one nucleotide away. This chain uses TRBV4-2 with TRBJ2-3, with a weak D call TRBD2 (5 bases). V lost 4 bases to trimming and J lost 6 bases, with 14 bases between them. The V gene's germline CDR1 is LGHNA and CDR2 YNFKEQ. CDR3 length: 14 residues. CDR3 nucleotide sequence: TGTGCCAGCAGCCCCCCGGGATGGTCCGATACGCAGTATTTT. Residues: CASSPPGWSDTQYF.

There are many counts of this clonotype. This chain uses TRBV4-3 with TRBJ2-1; TRBD2 is a possible D gene (6 bases). Trimming shortened V by 1 base and J by 2 bases, and 9 bases separated the two germline ends. The CDR3 totals 15 residues. CDR1 and CDR2 (germline): LGHNA, YSLEER. The CDR3 spells CASSQAGGAYNEQFF. CDR3 sequence (DNA): TGCGCCAGCAGCCAAGCTGGAGGGGCCTACAATGAGCAGTTCTTC.

This clonotype occurred many times. The chain links TRBV7-2 to TRBJ2-3; the match to TRBD2 covers 12 bases. Unmatched junction bases numbered 21, after V lost 6 bases and J lost 2 bases. Germline V CDR1 and CDR2: SGHTA, FQGNSA. The CDR3 runs 21 residues. CDR3 protein: CASSFYRGGLAGMVYTDTQYF. In DNA, the CDR3 is TGTGCCAGCAGTTTCTACAGGGGCGGACTAGCGGGAATGGTATACACAGATACGCAGTATTTT.

This clonotype was counted ten times or more. The V call is TRBV19, the J call TRBJ2-2; D remains unclear. Trimming removed 2 bases from V and 4 bases from J, with 11 bases in between. This CDR3 spans 15 amino acids. The germline V gene has CDR1 LNHDA and CDR2 SQIVND (reference sequence). CDR3 bases: TGTGCCAGTAGTATACGGAGTTCCGGCACCGGGGAGCTGTTTTTT. It is translated as CASSIRSSGTGELFF.

Of note for this clonotype: A much larger clone lies one base from this, so it may be a read error. The CDR3 region is CASSFLAAYNEQYF. The CDR3, as DNA: TGTGCCAGCAGTTTCCTCGCAGCCTACAATGAGCAGTACTTC. This chain links TRBV27 with TRBJ2-1; no reliable D call. The better agreement between TRBJ2-7 and the DNA end casts doubt on the J call. The CDR3 extends over 14 amino acids. Germline loops: CDR1 MNHEY, CDR2 SMNVEV (reference sequence).

There are a few counts of this clonotype. The junction shows a germline mismatch at one end, possibly a read error. The chain links TRBV10-2 to TRBJ1-2; 10 bases align to TRBD1. CDR1 is WSHSY, CDR2 SAAADI, per germline. CDR3 size: 17 residues. Written as DNA, the CDR3 is TGCGCCAGCAGTGAACGAACGGGACAGGGGATTAACTATGGCTACCCCTTC. This gives the protein CASSERTGQGINYGYPF.

V and J are TRBV29-1 and TRBJ2-6; no reliable D call. The germline V gene encodes CDR1 SQVTM and CDR2 ANQGSEA. The germline V and J ends were trimmed by 5 bases and 6 bases, with 11 bases remaining between them. CDR3 length: 13 residues. The CDR3 region is CSVSLSEANVLTF. In DNA, the CDR3 is TGCAGCGTTAGTTTATCCGAGGCCAACGTCCTGACTTTC.

Concerning this clonotype itself: Being one base from a much bigger clone, this may be a read error. The V gene is TRBV3-1, the J gene TRBJ2-5; 8 nucleotides align to TRBD1. The CDR3 extends over 16 amino acids. CDR1 and CDR2 from the germline V gene are LGHDT and YNNKEL (reference sequence). The CDR3 is CASSQERTGPQATQYF. As DNA, the CDR3 is TGTGCCAGCAGCCAAGAGCGGACAGGGCCCCAAGCGACCCAGTACTTC.

This clonotype was recorded many times. The junction departs from germline at one end; a sequencing error may be responsible. CDR3 DNA: TGCGCCAGCAGTTCGTCTGGGGCCAACGTCCTGACTTTC. Translation: CASSSSGANVLTF. The rearrangement uses TRBV12-3 or TRBV12-4 and TRBJ2-6; D not certain. The CDR3 is made up of 13 amino acids.

This clonotype was seen ten or more times. This chain links TRBV4-3 with TRBJ1-3; D is unclear. Germline V gene lookup returns CDR1 LGHNA and CDR2 YSLEER. The CDR3 contains 16 residues. V was cut by 1 base and J by 0 bases, with 10 bases left in between. The CDR3 coding sequence is TGCGCCAGCAGCCAAGGGCGGTGGAACTCTGGAAACACCATATATTTT. It encodes CASSQGRWNSGNTIYF.

This clonotype was observed at least ten times. The chain employs TRBV4-1 and TRBJ2-7, with TRBD2 identical over 9 bases. The germline gives CDR1 MGHRA, CDR2 YSYEKL. The CDR3 loop spans 14 amino acids. V was clipped by 4 bases and J by 3 bases; unmatched bases: 4. In DNA form, the CDR3 reads TGCGCCAGCAGCCTAGCGGGGGAGCTCTACGAGCAGTACTTC. It encodes CASSLAGELYEQYF.

A remark on this clonotype: Mismatch with germline at one junction end may stem from a read error. The gene calls are TRBV7-7 and TRBJ2-3, with D uncertain. Germline-derived CDR1 and CDR2 are SSHAT and FNYEAQ (reference sequence). CDR3 length: 13 amino acids. CDR3 region: CASSLVFTDTQYF. The CDR3 DNA sequence: TGTGCTAGCAGCTTAGTATTCACAGATACGCAGTATTTT.